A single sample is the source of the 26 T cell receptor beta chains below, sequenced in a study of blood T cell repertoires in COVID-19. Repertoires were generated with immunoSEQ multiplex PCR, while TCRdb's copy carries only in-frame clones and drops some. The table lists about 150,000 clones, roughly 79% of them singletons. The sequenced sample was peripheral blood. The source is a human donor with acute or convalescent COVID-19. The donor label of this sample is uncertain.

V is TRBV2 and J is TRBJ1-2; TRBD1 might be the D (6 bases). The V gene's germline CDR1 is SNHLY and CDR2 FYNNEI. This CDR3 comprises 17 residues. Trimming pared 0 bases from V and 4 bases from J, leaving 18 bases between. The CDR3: CASSEATGHPSSYGYTF. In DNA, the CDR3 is TGTGCCAGCAGTGAAGCGACAGGTCACCCCTCTAGCTATGGCTACACCTTC.

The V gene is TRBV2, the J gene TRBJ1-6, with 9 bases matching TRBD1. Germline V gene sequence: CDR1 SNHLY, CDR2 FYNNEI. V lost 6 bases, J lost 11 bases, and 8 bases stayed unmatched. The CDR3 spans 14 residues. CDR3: CASRETGGTAPLHF. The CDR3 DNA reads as TGTGCCAGCAGAGAGACAGGGGGGACTGCACCCCTCCACTTT. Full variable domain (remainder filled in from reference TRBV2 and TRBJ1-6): EPEVTQTPSHQVTQMGQEVILRCVPISNHLYFYWYRQILGQKVEFLVSFYNNEISEKSEIFDDQFSVERPDGSNFTLKIRSTKLEDSAMYFCASRETGGTAPLHFGNGTRLTVT.

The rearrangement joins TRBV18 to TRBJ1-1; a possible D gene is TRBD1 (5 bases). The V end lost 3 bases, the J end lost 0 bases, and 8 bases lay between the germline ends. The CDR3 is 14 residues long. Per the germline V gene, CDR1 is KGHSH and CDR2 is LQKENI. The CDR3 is CASSPGHMNTEAFF. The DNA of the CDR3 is TGTGCCAGCTCACCCGGACACATGAACACTGAAGCTTTCTTT.

CDR3 sequence reads: CAWSVWGPPNYGYTF. The CDR3 bases are TGTGCCTGGAGTGTATGGGGCCCCCCCAACTATGGCTACACCTTC. V is TRBV30 and J is TRBJ1-2; D possibly corresponds to TRBD1 (5 bases). CDR3 size: 15 residues. Germline V CDR1 and CDR2: GTSNPN, SVGIG (reference sequence). Deletions cut 0 bases from V and 2 bases from J, with 13 bases between.

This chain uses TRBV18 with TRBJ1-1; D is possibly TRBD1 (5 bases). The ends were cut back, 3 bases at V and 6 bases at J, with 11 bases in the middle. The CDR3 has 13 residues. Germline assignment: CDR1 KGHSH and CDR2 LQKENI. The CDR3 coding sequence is TGTGCCAGCTCACCGGGGCTACAGGCTGAAGCTTTCTTT. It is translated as CASSPGLQAEAFF.

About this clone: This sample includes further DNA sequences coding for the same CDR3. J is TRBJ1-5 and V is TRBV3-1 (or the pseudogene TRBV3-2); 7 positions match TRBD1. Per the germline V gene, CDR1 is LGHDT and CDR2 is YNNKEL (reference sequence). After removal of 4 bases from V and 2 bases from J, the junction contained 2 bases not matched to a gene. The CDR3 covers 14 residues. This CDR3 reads CASSPRGGNQPQHF. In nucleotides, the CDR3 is TGTGCCAGCAGCCCCAGGGGGGGCAATCAGCCCCAGCATTTT.

In DNA, the CDR3 is TGTGCCAGCAGTGAAGAGGTGGTTTCGGGAAATGGCTACACCTTC. Amino acids: CASSEEVVSGNGYTF. This chain joins TRBV2 and TRBJ1-2; D gene ambiguous. Per the germline V gene, CDR1 is SNHLY and CDR2 is FYNNEI. The V and J ends lost 1 base and 6 bases respectively, with 15 bases between them. This CDR3 has 15 residues.

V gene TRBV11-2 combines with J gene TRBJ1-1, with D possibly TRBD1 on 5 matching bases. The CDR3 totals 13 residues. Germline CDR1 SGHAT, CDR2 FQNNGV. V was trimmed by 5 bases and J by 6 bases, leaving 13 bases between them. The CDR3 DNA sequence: TGTGCCAGCAGCGTGGGACTCGGGGCTGAAGCTTTCTTT. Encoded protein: CASSVGLGAEAFF.

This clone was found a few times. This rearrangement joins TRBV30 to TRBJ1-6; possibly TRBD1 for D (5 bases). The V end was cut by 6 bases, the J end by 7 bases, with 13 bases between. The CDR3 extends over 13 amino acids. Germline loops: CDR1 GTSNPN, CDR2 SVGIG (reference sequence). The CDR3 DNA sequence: TGTGCCTGCTCTGGGCAGGGCAATTCACCCCTCCACTTT. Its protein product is CACSGQGNSPLHF. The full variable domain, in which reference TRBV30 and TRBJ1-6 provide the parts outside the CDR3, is SQTIHQWPATLVQPVGSPLSLECTVEGTSNPNLYWYRQAAGRGLQLLFYSVGIGQISSEVPQNLSASRPQDRQFILSSKKLLLSDSGFYLCACSGQGNSPLHFGNGTRLTVT.

The CDR3 loop reads CASSQGAQNTEAFF. The CDR3 DNA reads as TGCGCCAGCAGCCAAGGGGCTCAGAACACTGAAGCTTTCTTT. The chain uses TRBV4-1 and TRBJ1-1; no definite D call. The ends were cut back, 1 base at V and 1 base at J, with 7 bases in the middle. CDR3 length: 14 amino acids. Germline CDR1 MGHRA, CDR2 YSYEKL.

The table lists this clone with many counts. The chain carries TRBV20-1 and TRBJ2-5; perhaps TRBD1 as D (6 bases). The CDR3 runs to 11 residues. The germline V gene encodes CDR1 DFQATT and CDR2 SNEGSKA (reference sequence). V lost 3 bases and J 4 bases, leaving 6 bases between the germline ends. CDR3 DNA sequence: TGCAGTGCTAGGACAGGAGAGACCCAGTACTTC. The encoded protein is CSARTGETQYF.

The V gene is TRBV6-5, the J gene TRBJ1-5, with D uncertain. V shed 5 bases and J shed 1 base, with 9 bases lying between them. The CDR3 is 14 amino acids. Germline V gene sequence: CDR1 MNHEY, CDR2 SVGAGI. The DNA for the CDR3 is TGTGCCAGCAGTCCCCTTTCCAGCAATCAGCCCCAGCATTTT. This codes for CASSPLSSNQPQHF.

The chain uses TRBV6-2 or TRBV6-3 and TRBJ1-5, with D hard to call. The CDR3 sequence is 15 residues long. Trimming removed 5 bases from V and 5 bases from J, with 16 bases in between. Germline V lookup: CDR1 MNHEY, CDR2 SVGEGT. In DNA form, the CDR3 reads TGTGCCAGCAGTCTCGGTTCGGGGAGGTATCAGCCCCAGCATTTT. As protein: CASSLGSGRYQPQHF.

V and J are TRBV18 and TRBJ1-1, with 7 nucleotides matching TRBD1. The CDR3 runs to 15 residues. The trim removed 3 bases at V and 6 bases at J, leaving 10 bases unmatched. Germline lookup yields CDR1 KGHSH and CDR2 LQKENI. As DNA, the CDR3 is TGTGCCAGCTCACCTTATACAGGGGTAGAGGCTGAAGCTTTCTTT. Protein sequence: CASSPYTGVEAEAFF.

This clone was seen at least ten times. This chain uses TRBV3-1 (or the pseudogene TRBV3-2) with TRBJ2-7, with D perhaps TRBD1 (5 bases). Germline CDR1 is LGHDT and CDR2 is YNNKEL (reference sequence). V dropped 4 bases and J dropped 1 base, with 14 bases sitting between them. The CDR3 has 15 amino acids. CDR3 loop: CASSPSMGQSYEQYF. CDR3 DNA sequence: TGTGCCAGCAGCCCCAGCATGGGGCAGTCCTACGAGCAGTACTTC.

This CDR3 reads CAISEGGAGNQKPQHF. In DNA, the CDR3 is TGTGCCATCAGTGAAGGGGGGGCAGGGAACCAGAAGCCCCAGCATTTT. The V call is TRBV10-3, the J call TRBJ1-5; a weak D match, TRBD1 (6 bases). Germline V gene lookup returns CDR1 ENHRY and CDR2 SYGVKD. The CDR3 covers 16 residues. Trimming took 3 bases from V and 8 from J, leaving 20 bases between them.

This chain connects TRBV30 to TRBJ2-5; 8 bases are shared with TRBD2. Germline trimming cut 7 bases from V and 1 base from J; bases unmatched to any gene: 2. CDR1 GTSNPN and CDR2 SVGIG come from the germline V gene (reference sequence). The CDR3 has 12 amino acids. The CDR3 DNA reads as TGTGCCTTCGGGGGGGGCCAAGAGACCCAGTACTTC. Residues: CAFGGGQETQYF.

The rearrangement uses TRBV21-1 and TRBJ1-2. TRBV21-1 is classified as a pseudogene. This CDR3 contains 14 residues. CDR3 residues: CASSNREGDYGYTF. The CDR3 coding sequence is TGTGCCAGCAGCAACAGGGAGGGGGACTATGGCTACACCTTC.

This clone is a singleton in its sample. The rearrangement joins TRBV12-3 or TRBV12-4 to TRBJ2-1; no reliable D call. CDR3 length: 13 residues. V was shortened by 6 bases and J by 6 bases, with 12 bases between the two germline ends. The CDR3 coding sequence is TGTGCCAGCAGCGGATCGGCGGTCAATGAGCAGTTCTTC. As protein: CASSGSAVNEQFF.

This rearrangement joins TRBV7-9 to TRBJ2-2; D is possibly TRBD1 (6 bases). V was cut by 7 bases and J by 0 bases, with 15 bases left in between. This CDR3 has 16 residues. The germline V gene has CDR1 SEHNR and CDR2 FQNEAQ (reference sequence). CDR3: CASIPTGMTNTGELFF. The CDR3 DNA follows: TGTGCCAGCATTCCGACAGGCATGACGAACACCGGGGAGCTGTTTTTT.

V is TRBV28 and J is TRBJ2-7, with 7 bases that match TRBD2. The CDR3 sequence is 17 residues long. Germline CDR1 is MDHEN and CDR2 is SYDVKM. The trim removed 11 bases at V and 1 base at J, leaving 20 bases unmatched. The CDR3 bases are TGTGCCTCCCAACTTGGGGGGGGACGACTATCATCCTACGAGCAGTACTTC. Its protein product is CASQLGGGRLSSYEQYF.

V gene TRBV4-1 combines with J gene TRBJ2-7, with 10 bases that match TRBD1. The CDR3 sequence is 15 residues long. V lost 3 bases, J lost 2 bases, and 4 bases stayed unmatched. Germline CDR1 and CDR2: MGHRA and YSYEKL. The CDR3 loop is CASSQLGTGAYEQYV. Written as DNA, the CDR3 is TGCGCCAGCAGCCAGTTGGGGACAGGGGCCTACGAGCAGTACGTC.

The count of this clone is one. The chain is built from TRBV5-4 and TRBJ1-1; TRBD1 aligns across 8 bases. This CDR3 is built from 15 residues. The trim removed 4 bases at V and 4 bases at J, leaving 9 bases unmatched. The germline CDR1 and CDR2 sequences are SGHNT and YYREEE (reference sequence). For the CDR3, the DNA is TGTGCCAGCAGCACGAGACAGGGGATGGCCACTGAAGCTTTCTTT. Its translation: CASSTRQGMATEAFF. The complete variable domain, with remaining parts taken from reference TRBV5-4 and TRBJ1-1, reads ETGVTQSPTHLIKTRGQQVTLRCSSQSGHNTVSWYQQALGQGPQFIFQYYREEENGRGNFPPRFSGLQFPNYSSELNVNALELDDSALYLCASSTRQGMATEAFFGQGTRLTVV.

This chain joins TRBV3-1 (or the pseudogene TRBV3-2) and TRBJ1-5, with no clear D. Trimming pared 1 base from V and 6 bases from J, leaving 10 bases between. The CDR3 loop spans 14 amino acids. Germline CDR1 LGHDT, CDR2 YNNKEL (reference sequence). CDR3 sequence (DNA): TGTGCCAGCAGCCAAGCTGGATACAGTCAGCCCCAGCATTTT. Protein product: CASSQAGYSQPQHF.

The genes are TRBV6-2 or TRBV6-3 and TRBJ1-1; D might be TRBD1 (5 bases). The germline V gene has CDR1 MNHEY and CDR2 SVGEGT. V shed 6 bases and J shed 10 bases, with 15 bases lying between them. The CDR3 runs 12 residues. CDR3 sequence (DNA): TGTGCCAGCAGCTCAAGGTGGGGGGGAGCTTTCTTT. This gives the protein CASSSRWGGAFF.

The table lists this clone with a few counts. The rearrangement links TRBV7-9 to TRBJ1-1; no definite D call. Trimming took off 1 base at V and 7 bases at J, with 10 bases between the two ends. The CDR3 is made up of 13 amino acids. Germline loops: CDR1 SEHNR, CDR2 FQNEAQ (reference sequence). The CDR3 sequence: CASSLGSSSEAFF. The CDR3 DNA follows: TGTGCCAGCAGCTTAGGGTCCTCGAGTGAAGCTTTCTTT.